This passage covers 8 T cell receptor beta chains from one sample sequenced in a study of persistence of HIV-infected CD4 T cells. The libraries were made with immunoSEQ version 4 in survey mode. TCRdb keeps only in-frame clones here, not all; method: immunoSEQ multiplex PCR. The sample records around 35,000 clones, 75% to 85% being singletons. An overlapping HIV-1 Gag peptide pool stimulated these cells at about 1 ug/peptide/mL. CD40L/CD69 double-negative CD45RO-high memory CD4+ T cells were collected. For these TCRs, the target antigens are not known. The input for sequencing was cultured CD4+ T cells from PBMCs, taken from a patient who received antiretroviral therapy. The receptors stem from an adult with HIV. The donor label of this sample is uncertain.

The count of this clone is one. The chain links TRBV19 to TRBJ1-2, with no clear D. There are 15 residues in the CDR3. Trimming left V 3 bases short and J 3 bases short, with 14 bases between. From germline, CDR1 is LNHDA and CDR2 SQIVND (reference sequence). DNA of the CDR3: TGTGCCAGTAGTATTGCCGGAACAGCCGACTATGGCTACACCTTC. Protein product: CASSIAGTADYGYTF.

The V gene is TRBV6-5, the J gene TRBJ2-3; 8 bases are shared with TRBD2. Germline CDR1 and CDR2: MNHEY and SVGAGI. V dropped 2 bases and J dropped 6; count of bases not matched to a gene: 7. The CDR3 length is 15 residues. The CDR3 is CASSYTLLAADTQYF. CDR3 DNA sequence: TGTGCCAGCAGTTACACCCTACTAGCGGCGGATACGCAGTATTTT.

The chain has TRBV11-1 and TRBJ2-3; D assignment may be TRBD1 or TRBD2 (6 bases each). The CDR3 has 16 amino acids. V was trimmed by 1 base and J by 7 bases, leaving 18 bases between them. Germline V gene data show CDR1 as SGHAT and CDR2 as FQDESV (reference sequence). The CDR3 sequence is CASSLGSGGGVNTQYF. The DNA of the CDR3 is TGTGCCAGCAGCTTAGGAAGCGGAGGGGGAGTAAATACGCAGTATTTT.

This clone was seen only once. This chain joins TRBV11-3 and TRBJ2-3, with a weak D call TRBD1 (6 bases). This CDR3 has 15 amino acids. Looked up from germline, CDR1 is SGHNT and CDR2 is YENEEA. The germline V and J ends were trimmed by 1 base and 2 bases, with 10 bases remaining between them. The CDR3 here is CASSLGGQLTDTQYF. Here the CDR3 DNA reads TGTGCCAGCAGCTTAGGTGGACAGCTCACAGATACGCAGTATTTT. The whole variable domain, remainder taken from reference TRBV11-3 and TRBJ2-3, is EAGVVQSPRYKIIEKKQPVAFWCNPISGHNTLYWYLQNLGQGPELLIRYENEEAVDDSQLPKDRFSAERLKGVDSTLKIQPAELGDSAVYLCASSLGGQLTDTQYFGPGTRLTVL.

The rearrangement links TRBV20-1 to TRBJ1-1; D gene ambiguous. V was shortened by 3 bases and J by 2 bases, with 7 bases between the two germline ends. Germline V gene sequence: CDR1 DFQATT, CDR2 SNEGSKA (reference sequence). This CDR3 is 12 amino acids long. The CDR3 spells CSASQDNTEAFF. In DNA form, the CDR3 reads TGCAGTGCTAGTCAGGATAACACTGAAGCTTTCTTT.

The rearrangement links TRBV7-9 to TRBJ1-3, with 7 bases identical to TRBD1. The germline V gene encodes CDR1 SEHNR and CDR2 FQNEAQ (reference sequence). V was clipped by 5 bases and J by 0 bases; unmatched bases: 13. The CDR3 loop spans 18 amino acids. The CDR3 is CASSRDRPTFNSGNTIYF. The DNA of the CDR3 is TGTGCCAGCAGCCGGGACAGACCTACCTTCAACTCTGGAAACACCATATATTTT.

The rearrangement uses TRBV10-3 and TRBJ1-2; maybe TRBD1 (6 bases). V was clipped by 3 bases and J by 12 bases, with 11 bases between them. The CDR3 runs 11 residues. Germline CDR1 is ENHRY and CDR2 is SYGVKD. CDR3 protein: CAISDWGAHTF. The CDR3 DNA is TGTGCCATCAGTGATTGGGGGGCACACACCTTC.

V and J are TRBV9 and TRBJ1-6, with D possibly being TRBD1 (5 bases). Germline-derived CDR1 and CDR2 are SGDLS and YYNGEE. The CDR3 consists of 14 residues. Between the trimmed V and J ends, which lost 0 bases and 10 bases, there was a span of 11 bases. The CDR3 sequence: CASSVDGGGSPLHF. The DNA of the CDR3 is TGTGCCAGCAGCGTAGACGGGGGTGGGTCACCCCTCCACTTT. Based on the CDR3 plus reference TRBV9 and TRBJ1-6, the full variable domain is DSGVTQTPKHLITATGQRVTLRCSPRSGDLSVYWYQQSLDQGLQFLIQYYNGEERAKGNILERFSAQQFPDLHSELNLSSLELGDSALYFCASSVDGGGSPLHFGNGTRLTVT.